This T cell receptor (beta chain) was sequenced in a study of blood T cell repertoires in COVID-19 (dated by TCRdb to 2020 to 2022). Background on the whole study: Samples from collaborators originated in the United States, Italy and Spain and spanned both the acute and convalescent phases of COVID-19. The dataset comprised deeply sampled blood TCRbeta repertoires from subjects exposed to, actively infected with, or recovered from COVID-19. Sample metadata almost always included a de-identified subject ID, COVID-19 status, age in years and sex. The material from the prospective study consisted of cDNA or gDNA derived from T cells, B-cell-depleted T cells, or PBMCs. A freely available public database, intended as a resource for researchers studying the immune response to SARS-CoV-2, is where the repertoires were released. Where available, HLA class I and class II types were taken from metadata supplied by the sample provider and were not determined by assay-based typing. Samples were obtained from the ongoing ImmuneRACE study (first 160 participants) and from 1,254 subjects provided by 6 global collaborators. Broad study findings and their caveats: Clinical and demographic metadata were provided uncurated, with the amount varying by source and participant.

Comments on this clone: Its binding antigen is unknown. No much larger clone is present one base from it, and per-base qualities are unavailable.

TCRbeta CDR3 regions were amplified from genomic DNA using the immunoSEQ Assay, a bias-controlled multiplex PCR. Under the source paper's analysis protocol: The number of nucleated cells in each sample was estimated by amplification of reference gene primers within the assay. To quantify the absolute abundance of each unique TCRbeta CDR3 rearrangement, sequence reads were collapsed and filtered. Productive Simpson clonality was computed per sample as the square root of Simpson's diversity index over productive rearrangements. What TCRdb holds here is the immuneACCESS table cut down to in-frame rearrangements. Part of the clones is not present; checked against another copy, under half of the missing clones reflect an unresolved V gene, and the others are unexplained. V and J calls plus clone size are reproduced from that table; the DNA served to infer D and trimming. The sample has about 120,000 clones on record, about 74% of them singletons. Approximately 5.6% of the sample lies in the top ten.

Whole blood was collected in K2EDTA tubes by collaborating institutions according to the institutions' own protocols. For TCRbeta analysis, collaborators shipped samples in one of three forms: frozen whole blood, isolated PBMCs, or DNA extracted from either of those sample types. Via the germline V gene, CDR1 is SGDLS and CDR2 YYNGEE. Trimming accounts for 4 bases at V and 2 bases at J, while the number of junction bases matched to no gene is 9. The CDR3 spans 16 residues, from the cysteine through the phenylalanine. The entry retains the CDR3 DNA only, 48 bases that are in frame from base 1. In this chain, TRBV9 is recombined with TRBJ2-1; TRBD1 agrees with 7 junctional bases. This clonotype was obtained from a man between 65 and 85 years old with acute or convalescent COVID-19. The source material was peripheral blood. The nucleotide sequence is given as TGTGCCAGCAGCATGATACAGGGGTCGCCCTACAATGAGCAGTTCTTC. Translated, this gives CASSMIQGSPYNEQFF.